This T cell receptor (beta chain) was recovered during a study of cytomegalovirus exposure and HLA in healthy donors. This PCR relied on a set of 60 Vbeta primers and 13 Jbeta primers. Using immunoSEQ multiplex PCR, the repertoire was profiled, and TCRdb retains in-frame clones only, with some absent. The data show some 190,000 clones, around 77% seen once. The TCR sequence derives from a young woman in good health and CMV-seronegative. Sequenced sample: PBMCs.

The CDR3 region has the DNA TGTGCCTGGAGCCGGGACAGCTCCTATAATTCACCCCTCCACTTT. Encoded protein: CAWSRDSSYNSPLHF. This rearrangement joins TRBV30 to TRBJ1-6, with 7 bases matching TRBD1. This CDR3 comprises 15 residues. Unmatched junction bases numbered 2, after V lost 3 bases and J lost 0 bases. Germline V gene lookup returns CDR1 GTSNPN and CDR2 SVGIG (reference sequence). Variable domain in full (rest from reference TRBV30 and TRBJ1-6): SQTIHQWPATLVQPVGSPLSLECTVEGTSNPNLYWYRQAAGRGLQLLFYSVGIGQISSEVPQNLSASRPQDRQFILSSKKLLLSDSGFYLCAWSRDSSYNSPLHFGNGTRLTVT.